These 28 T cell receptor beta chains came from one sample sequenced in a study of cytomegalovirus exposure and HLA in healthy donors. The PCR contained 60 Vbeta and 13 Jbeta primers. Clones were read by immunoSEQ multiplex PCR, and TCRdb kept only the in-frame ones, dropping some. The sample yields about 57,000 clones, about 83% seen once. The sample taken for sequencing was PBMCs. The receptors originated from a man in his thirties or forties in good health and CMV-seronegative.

CDR3 nucleotide sequence: TGTGCCAGCAGGACCGGGACTGTGATAACTGAAGCTTTCTTT. As protein: CASRTGTVITEAFF. The chain joins TRBV6-5 to TRBJ1-1; D possibly corresponds to TRBD1 (5 bases). The germline V gene has CDR1 MNHEY and CDR2 SVGAGI. This CDR3 has 14 residues. Trimming removed 6 bases from V and 5 bases from J, with 16 bases in between.

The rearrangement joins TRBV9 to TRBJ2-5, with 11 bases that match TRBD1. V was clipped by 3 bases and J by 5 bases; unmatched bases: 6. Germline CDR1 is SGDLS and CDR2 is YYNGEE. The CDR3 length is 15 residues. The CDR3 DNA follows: TGTGCCAGCAGCGCCGGACAGGGGGCTGTGGAGACCCAGTACTTC. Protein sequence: CASSAGQGAVETQYF.

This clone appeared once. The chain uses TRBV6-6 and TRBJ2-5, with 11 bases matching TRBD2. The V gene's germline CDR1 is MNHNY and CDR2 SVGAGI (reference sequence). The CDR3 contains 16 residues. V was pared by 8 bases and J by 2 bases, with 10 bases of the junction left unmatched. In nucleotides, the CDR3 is TGTGCCAGCCCCCCCGTAGCGGGGGGGCCTCAAGAGACCCAGTACTTC. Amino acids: CASPPVAGGPQETQYF.

CDR3 sequence: CASSDGGTVNEQFF. The CDR3 DNA sequence: TGCGCCAGCAGTGATGGGGGGACCGTCAATGAGCAGTTCTTC. The chain couples TRBV10-1 to TRBJ2-1, with a tentative D call TRBD2 (6 bases). The CDR3 sequence is 14 residues long. Trimming stripped 3 bases from V and 6 bases from J, with 12 bases between. Germline CDR1 is WNHNN and CDR2 is SYGVQD (reference sequence).

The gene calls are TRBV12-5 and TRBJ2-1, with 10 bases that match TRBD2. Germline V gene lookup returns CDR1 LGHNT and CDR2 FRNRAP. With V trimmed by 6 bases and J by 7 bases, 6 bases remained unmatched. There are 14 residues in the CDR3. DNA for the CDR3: TGTGCTAGTGGCCCCGGACTAGCGGCGAATGAGCAGTTCTTC. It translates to CASGPGLAANEQFF.

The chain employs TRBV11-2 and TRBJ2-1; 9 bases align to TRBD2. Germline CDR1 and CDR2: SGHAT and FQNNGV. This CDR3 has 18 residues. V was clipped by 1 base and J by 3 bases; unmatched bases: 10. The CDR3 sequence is CASSLGGSGAGGYNEQFF. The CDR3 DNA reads TGTGCCAGCAGCTTAGGGGGTTCGGGAGCGGGGGGCTACAATGAGCAGTTCTTC.

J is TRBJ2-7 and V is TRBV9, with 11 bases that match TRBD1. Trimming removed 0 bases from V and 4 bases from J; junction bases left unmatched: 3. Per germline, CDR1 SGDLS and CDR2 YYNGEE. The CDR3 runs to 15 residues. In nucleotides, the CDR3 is TGTGCCAGCAGCGTAGGGACAGGGGGCGCGTACGAGCAGTACTTC. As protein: CASSVGTGGAYEQYF.

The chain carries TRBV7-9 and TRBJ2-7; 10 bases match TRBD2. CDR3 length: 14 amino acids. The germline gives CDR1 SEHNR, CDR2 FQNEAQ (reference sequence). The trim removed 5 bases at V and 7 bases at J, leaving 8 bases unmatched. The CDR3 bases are TGTGCCAGCAGCCCCAGCGGGAGGGCCGGGGAGCAGTACTTC. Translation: CASSPSGRAGEQYF.

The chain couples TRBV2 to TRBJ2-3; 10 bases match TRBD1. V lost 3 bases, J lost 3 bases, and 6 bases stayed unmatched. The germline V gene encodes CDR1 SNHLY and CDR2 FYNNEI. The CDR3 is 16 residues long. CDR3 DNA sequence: TGTGCCAGCAGTGAGAGGACAGGGGGTTGGACAGATACGCAGTATTTT. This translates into CASSERTGGWTDTQYF.

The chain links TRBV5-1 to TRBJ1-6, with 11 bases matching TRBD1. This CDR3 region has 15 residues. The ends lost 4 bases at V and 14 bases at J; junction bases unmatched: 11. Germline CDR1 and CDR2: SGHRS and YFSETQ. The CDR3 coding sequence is TGCGCCAGCAGCCTCGGATCGGGACAGGGGGGCACCCTCCACTTT. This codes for CASSLGSGQGGTLHF.

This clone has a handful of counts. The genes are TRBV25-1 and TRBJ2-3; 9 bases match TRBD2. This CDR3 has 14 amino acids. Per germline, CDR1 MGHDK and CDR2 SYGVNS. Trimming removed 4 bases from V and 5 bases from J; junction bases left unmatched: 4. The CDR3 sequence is CASSGTSAVDTQYF. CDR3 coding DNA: TGTGCCAGCAGTGGGACTAGCGCAGTAGATACGCAGTATTTT.

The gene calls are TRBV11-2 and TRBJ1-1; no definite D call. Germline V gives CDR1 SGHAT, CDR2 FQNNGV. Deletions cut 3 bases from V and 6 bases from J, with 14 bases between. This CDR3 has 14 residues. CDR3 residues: CASSFTMQRAEAFF. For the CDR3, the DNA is TGTGCCAGCAGCTTCACTATGCAACGCGCTGAAGCTTTCTTT.

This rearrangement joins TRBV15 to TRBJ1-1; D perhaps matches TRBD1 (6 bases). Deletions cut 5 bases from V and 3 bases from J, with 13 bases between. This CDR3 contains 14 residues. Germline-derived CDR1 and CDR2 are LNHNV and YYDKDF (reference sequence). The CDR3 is CATSPGGRDTEAFF. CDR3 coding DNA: TGTGCCACCAGCCCGGGGGGCCGGGACACTGAAGCTTTCTTT.

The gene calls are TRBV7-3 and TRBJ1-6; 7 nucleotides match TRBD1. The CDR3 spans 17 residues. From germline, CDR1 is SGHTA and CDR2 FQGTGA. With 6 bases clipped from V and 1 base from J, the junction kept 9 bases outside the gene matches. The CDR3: CASRPPGGRSYNSPLHF. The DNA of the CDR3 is TGTGCCAGCAGACCTCCAGGGGGAAGGTCCTATAATTCACCCCTCCACTTT.

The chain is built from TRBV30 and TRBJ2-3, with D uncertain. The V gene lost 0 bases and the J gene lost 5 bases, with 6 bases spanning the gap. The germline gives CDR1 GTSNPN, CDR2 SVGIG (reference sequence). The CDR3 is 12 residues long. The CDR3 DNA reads TGTGCCTGGAGTGTACGGGTAGATACGCAGTATTTT. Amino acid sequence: CAWSVRVDTQYF.

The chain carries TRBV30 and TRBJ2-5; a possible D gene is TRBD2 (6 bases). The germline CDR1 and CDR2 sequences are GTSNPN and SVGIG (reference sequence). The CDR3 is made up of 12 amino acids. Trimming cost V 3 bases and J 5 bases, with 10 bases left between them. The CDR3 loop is CAWRGGVETQYF. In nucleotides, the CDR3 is TGTGCCTGGAGAGGAGGGGTGGAGACCCAGTACTTC.

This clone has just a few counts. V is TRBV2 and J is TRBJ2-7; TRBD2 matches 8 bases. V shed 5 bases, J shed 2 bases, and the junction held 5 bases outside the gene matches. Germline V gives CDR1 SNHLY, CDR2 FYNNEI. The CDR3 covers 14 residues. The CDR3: CASSSGSVPYEQYF. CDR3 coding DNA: TGTGCCAGCAGTAGCGGGAGTGTCCCCTACGAGCAGTACTTC. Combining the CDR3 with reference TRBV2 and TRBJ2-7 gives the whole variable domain EPEVTQTPSHQVTQMGQEVILRCVPISNHLYFYWYRQILGQKVEFLVSFYNNEISEKSEIFDDQFSVERPDGSNFTLKIRSTKLEDSAMYFCASSSGSVPYEQYFGPGTRLTVT.

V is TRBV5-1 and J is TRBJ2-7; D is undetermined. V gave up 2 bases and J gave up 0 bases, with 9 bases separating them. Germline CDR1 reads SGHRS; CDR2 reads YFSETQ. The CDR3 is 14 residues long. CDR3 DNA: TGCGCCAGCAGCTTCTTGTCCCCCTCCTACGAGCAGTACTTC. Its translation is CASSFLSPSYEQYF.

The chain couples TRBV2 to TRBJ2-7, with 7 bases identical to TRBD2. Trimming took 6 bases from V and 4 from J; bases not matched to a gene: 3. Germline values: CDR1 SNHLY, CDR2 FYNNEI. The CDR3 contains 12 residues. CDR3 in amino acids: CASRLAAYEQYF. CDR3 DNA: TGTGCCAGCAGGCTAGCGGCTTACGAGCAGTACTTC.

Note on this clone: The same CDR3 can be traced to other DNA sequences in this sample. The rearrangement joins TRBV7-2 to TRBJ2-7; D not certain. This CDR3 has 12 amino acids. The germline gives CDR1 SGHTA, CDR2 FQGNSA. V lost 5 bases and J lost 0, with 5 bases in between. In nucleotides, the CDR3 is TGTGCCAGCAGCCCGAGCTCCTACGAGCAGTACTTC. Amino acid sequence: CASSPSSYEQYF.

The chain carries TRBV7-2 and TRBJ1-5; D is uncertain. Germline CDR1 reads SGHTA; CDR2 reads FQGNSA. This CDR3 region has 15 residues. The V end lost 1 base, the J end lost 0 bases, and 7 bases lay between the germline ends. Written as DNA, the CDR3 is TGTGCCAGCAGCTTAGGGCAGAATAGCAATCAGCCCCAGCATTTT. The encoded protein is CASSLGQNSNQPQHF.

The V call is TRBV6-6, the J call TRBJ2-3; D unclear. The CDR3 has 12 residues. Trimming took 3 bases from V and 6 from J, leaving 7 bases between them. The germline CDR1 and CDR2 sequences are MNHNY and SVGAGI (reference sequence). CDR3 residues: CASSYLRDTQYF. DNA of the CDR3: TGTGCCAGCAGTTATCTCCGGGATACGCAGTATTTT.

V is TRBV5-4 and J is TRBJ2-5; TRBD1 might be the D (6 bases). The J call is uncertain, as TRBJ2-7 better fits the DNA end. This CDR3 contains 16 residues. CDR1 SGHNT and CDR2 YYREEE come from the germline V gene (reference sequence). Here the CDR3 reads CASRLGGEPISYEQYF. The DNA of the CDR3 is TGTGCCAGCAGATTAGGGGGAGAACCCATCTCCTACGAGCAGTACTTC.

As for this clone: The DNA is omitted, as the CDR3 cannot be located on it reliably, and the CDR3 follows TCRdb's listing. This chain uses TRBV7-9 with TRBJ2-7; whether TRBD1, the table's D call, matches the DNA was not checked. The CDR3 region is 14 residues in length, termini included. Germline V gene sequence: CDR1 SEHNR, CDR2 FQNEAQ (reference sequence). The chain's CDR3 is CASSSFGPGDEQYF.

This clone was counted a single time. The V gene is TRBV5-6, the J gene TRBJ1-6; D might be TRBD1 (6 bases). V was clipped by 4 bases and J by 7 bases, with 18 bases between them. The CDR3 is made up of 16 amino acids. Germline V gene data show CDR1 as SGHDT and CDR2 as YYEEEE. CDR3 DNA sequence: TGTGCCAGCAGCCCTCTTGGGGGCGAGGGAAATTCACCCCTCCACTTT. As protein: CASSPLGGEGNSPLHF.

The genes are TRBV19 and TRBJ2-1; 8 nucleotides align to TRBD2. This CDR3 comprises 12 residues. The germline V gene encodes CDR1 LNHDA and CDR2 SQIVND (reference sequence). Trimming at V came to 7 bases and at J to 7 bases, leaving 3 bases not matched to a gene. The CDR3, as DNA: TGTGCCAGTACCTCTAGCGGGAATGAGCAGTTCTTC. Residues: CASTSSGNEQFF. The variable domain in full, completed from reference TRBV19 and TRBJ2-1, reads DGGITQSPKYLFRKEGQNVTLSCEQNLNHDAMYWYRQDPGQGLRLIYYSQIVNDFQKGDIAEGYSVSREKKESFPLTVTSAQKNPTAFYLCASTSSGNEQFFGPGTRLTVL.

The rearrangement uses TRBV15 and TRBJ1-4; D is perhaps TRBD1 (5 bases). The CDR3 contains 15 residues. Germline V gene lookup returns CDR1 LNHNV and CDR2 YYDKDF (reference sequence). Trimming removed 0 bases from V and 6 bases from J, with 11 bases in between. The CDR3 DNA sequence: TGTGCCACCAGCAGAGAAGGGACTAATTATGAAAAACTGTTTTTT. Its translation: CATSREGTNYEKLFF.

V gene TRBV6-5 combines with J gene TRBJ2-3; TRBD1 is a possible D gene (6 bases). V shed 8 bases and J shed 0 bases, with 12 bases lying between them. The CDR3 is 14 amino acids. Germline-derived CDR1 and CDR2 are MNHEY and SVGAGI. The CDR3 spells CASGGGGSTDTQYF. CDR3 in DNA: TGTGCCAGCGGTGGGGGCGGAAGCACAGATACGCAGTATTTT.